The 27 T cell receptor beta chains below were found in one sample sequenced in a study of cytomegalovirus exposure and HLA in healthy donors. Here immunoSEQ multiplex PCR was the method, and the copy in TCRdb shows in-frame clones only, minus some. The repertoire holds about 58,000 clones, with about nine tenths as singletons. Sample: PBMCs. The receptors come from a man between 18 and 29 years old in good health and CMV-seronegative.

V and J are TRBV29-1 and TRBJ1-3; D might be TRBD1 (5 bases). Trimming took 0 bases from V and 1 from J, leaving 16 bases between them. CDR3 length equals 17 residues. The germline CDR1 and CDR2 sequences are SQVTM and ANQGSEA. The chain's CDR3 is CSVEEVPGERSGNTIYF. The CDR3 DNA reads TGCAGCGTTGAAGAGGTACCGGGGGAAAGGTCTGGAAACACCATATATTTT.

The chain has TRBV11-3 and TRBJ2-1, with D tentatively TRBD1 (6 bases). The CDR3 length is 16 residues. CDR1 and CDR2 from the germline V gene are SGHNT and YENEEA. V lost 0 bases and J lost 2, with 11 bases in between. For the CDR3, the DNA is TGTGCCAGCAGCTTAGAGGGACATAAAGCCTACAATGAGCAGTTCTTC. As protein: CASSLEGHKAYNEQFF.

J is TRBJ2-7 and V is TRBV7-2, with TRBD2 as a possible D gene (5 bases). V lost 4 bases and J lost 2, with 21 bases in between. The V gene's germline CDR1 is SGHTA and CDR2 FQGNSA. The CDR3 loop spans 17 amino acids. The DNA of the CDR3 is TGTGCCAGCAGCTCCCCTGACTATCAAATTATACCCTACGAGCAGTACTTC. Its protein product is CASSSPDYQIIPYEQYF.

The chain uses TRBV10-3 and TRBJ1-2, with D perhaps TRBD1 (6 bases). Germline CDR1 ENHRY, CDR2 SYGVKD. The V end lost 7 bases, the J end lost 3 bases, and 21 bases lay between the germline ends. The CDR3 is made up of 16 amino acids. CDR3 coding DNA: TGTGCCATCACGGGCGGGGGAGGGCGGACAGACTATGGCTACACCTTC. Residues: CAITGGGGRTDYGYTF.

This clone was counted between two and nine times. CDR3 sequence (DNA): TGTGCCAGCAGCTTGTTACAGGGGACCCAAGAGACCCAGTACTTC. It yields the protein CASSLLQGTQETQYF. This chain links TRBV5-6 with TRBJ2-5; TRBD1 agrees at 7 bases. With V trimmed by 1 base and J by 1 base, 4 bases remained unmatched. Germline assignment: CDR1 SGHDT and CDR2 YYEEEE. This CDR3 comprises 15 residues.

The gene calls are TRBV4-1 and TRBJ2-2, with TRBD2 matching 7 bases. There are 17 residues in the CDR3. The V and J ends lost 1 base and 5 bases, in that order; junction bases with no gene match: 10. The germline gives CDR1 MGHRA, CDR2 YSYEKL. This CDR3 reads CASSQVASGRATGELFF. The CDR3 bases are TGCGCCAGCAGCCAAGTTGCGTCAGGGAGGGCAACCGGGGAGCTGTTTTTT.

The CDR3 is CASSGPLRGMRGYTF. CDR3 in DNA: TGTGCCAGCAGCGGTCCTCTCAGGGGAATGCGGGGCTACACCTTC. The V gene is TRBV6-5, the J gene TRBJ1-2; a weak D match, TRBD1 (6 bases). V was pared by 6 bases and J by 8 bases, with 22 bases between. Germline V gives CDR1 MNHEY, CDR2 SVGAGI. The CDR3 is 15 residues long.

The chain employs TRBV11-2 and TRBJ1-3, with D possibly matching TRBD1 (6 bases). V was cut by 6 bases and J by 3 bases, with 15 bases left in between. There are 15 residues in the CDR3. CDR1 and CDR2 from the germline V gene are SGHAT and FQNNGV. The DNA of the CDR3 is TGTGCCAGCAGATCGTTGCCAGGGGTTGGAAACACCATATATTTT. Its protein is CASRSLPGVGNTIYF.

Only a few counts were recorded for this clone. This sequence joins TRBV4-1 and TRBJ1-1, with D uncertain. There are 15 residues in the CDR3. The germline CDR1 and CDR2 sequences are MGHRA and YSYEKL. V gave up 2 bases and J gave up 3 bases, with 13 bases separating them. The CDR3 DNA is TGCGCCAGCAGCCAACCCACGTCAGGTCACACTGAAGCTTTCTTT. Translating it yields CASSQPTSGHTEAFF.

CDR3 loop: CASSENPGLNSGANVLTF. The CDR3 nucleotides are TGTGCCAGCAGCGAAAATCCAGGGTTAAATTCTGGGGCCAACGTCCTGACTTTC. This sequence joins TRBV9 and TRBJ2-6, with TRBD1 as a possible D gene (5 bases). The CDR3 is made up of 18 amino acids. Germline V gene sequence: CDR1 SGDLS, CDR2 YYNGEE. The V and J ends lost 3 bases and 1 base respectively, with 17 bases between them.

V gene TRBV28 combines with J gene TRBJ1-1, with 7 bases identical to TRBD1. With V trimmed by 6 bases and J by 1 base, 8 bases remained unmatched. Germline V gives CDR1 MDHEN, CDR2 SYDVKM. This CDR3 spans 15 amino acids. DNA of the CDR3: TGTGCCAGCAGAAACGAACAGGGGAGGAACACTGAAGCTTTCTTT. Its translation: CASRNEQGRNTEAFF.

The chain uses TRBV7-8 and TRBJ2-1; TRBD2 matches 11 bases. The CDR3 is made up of 17 amino acids. V was pared by 5 bases and J by 4 bases, with 10 bases of the junction left unmatched. Germline V gene sequence: CDR1 SGHVS, CDR2 FQNEAQ. CDR3 in DNA: TGTGCCAGCAGCCCGAGAGCTGGGACTAGCGGTTACAATGAGCAGTTCTTC. Residues: CASSPRAGTSGYNEQFF.

V is TRBV28 and J is TRBJ2-1; D remains unclear. Trimming removed 5 bases at V and 8 bases at J, with 16 bases between. Germline V gene lookup returns CDR1 MDHEN and CDR2 SYDVKM. The CDR3 consists of 14 residues. CDR3 amino acids: CASSPAAPADEQFF. CDR3 nucleotide sequence: TGTGCCAGCAGTCCCGCAGCGCCCGCGGATGAGCAGTTCTTC.

This rearrangement joins TRBV28 to TRBJ1-1; weak D call: TRBD1 (6 bases). Per germline, CDR1 MDHEN and CDR2 SYDVKM. The CDR3 totals 14 residues. V was pared by 6 bases and J by 1 base, with 12 bases between. This chain's CDR3 is CASRLSRGNTEAFF. In DNA form, the CDR3 reads TGTGCCAGCAGGCTGAGCAGGGGGAACACTGAAGCTTTCTTT.

In its sample, this clone was seen once. The V call is TRBV4-1, the J call TRBJ2-3; D remains unclear. V was trimmed by 2 bases and J by 6 bases, leaving 12 bases between them. CDR3 length: 14 residues. The germline gives CDR1 MGHRA, CDR2 YSYEKL. In DNA, the CDR3 is TGCGCCAGCAGCCAACTGGCTCATATGGATACGCAGTATTTT. As protein: CASSQLAHMDTQYF.

CDR3 residues: CASSYGTLGETQYF. The CDR3 DNA reads as TGTGCCAGCAGTTACGGGACACTGGGGGAGACCCAGTACTTC. The V and J genes are TRBV28 and TRBJ2-5; D may be TRBD1 (6 bases). CDR3 length: 14 residues. V dropped 4 bases and J dropped 5 bases, with 14 bases sitting between them. The V gene's germline CDR1 is MDHEN and CDR2 SYDVKM.

The chain employs TRBV19 and TRBJ1-4, with 11 positions matching TRBD1. The CDR3 has 15 amino acids. Losses at the gene ends were 1 base for V and 8 bases for J; bases not matched to a gene: 3. Germline loops: CDR1 LNHDA, CDR2 SQIVND (reference sequence). CDR3 in DNA: TGTGCCAGTAGTATAGGGACAGGGGGCGGCGAAAAACTGTTTTTT. It yields the protein CASSIGTGGGEKLFF.

The chain couples TRBV5-1 to TRBJ2-1, with TRBD2 as a possible D gene (5 bases). Trimming shortened V by 4 bases and J by 7 bases, and 12 bases separated the two germline ends. Germline loops: CDR1 SGHRS, CDR2 YFSETQ. The CDR3 runs 13 residues. The CDR3 sequence: CASSLGLSNEQFF. The CDR3 DNA follows: TGCGCCAGCAGCCTTGGACTTTCAAATGAGCAGTTCTTC. Full variable domain (outside the CDR3, taken from reference TRBV5-1 and TRBJ2-1): KAGVTQTPRYLIKTRGQQVTLSCSPISGHRSVSWYQQTPGQGLQFLFEYFSETQRNKGNFPGRFSGRQFSNSRSEMNVSTLELGDSALYLCASSLGLSNEQFFGPGTRLTVL.

V gene TRBV29-1 combines with J gene TRBJ2-7; the match to TRBD1 covers 12 bases. The CDR3 loop spans 15 amino acids. The J segment lost 3 bases and the V segment lost 4 bases, leaving 7 bases of the junction unmatched. Per germline, CDR1 SQVTM and CDR2 ANQGSEA. The CDR3 loop reads CSVGIGTGGFYEQYF. The CDR3 DNA reads as TGCAGCGTTGGAATCGGGACAGGGGGCTTCTACGAGCAGTACTTC.

V usage is TRBV18 and J usage is TRBJ2-1, with D perhaps TRBD1 (6 bases). Per germline, CDR1 KGHSH and CDR2 LQKENI. Trimming shortened V by 0 bases and J by 2 bases, and 8 bases separated the two germline ends. CDR3 size: 15 residues. CDR3 loop: CASSPPAGAYNEQFF. The CDR3 DNA sequence: TGTGCCAGCTCACCACCAGCAGGGGCCTACAATGAGCAGTTCTTC. The variable domain in full, with the rest retrieved from reference TRBV18 and TRBJ2-1, is NAGVMQNPRHLVRRRGQEARLRCSPMKGHSHVYWYRQLPEEGLKFMVYLQKENIIDESGMPKERFSAEFPKEGPSILRIQQVVRGDSAAYFCASSPPAGAYNEQFFGPGTRLTVL.

The V and J genes are TRBV2 and TRBJ2-2; 8 nucleotides line up with TRBD2. The CDR3 runs 15 residues. V dropped 4 bases and J dropped 5; count of bases not matched to a gene: 6. From germline, CDR1 is SNHLY and CDR2 FYNNEI. The CDR3 sequence: CASSVLSGSTGELFF. CDR3 coding DNA: TGTGCCAGCAGTGTTCTCAGCGGGAGTACCGGGGAGCTGTTTTTT.

The chain recombines TRBV5-5 with TRBJ1-3; D is possibly TRBD1 (5 bases). The CDR3 totals 17 residues. CDR1 is SGHKS, CDR2 YYEKEE, per germline (reference sequence). V was pared by 1 base and J by 0 bases, with 14 bases between. The CDR3 reads CASSLLVGGGSGNTIYF. The CDR3 DNA sequence: TGTGCCAGCAGCTTGCTTGTTGGGGGAGGCTCTGGAAACACCATATATTTT.

The chain carries TRBV5-1 and TRBJ2-6, with D hard to call. Germline V CDR1 and CDR2: SGHRS, YFSETQ. Trimming stripped 1 base from V and 4 bases from J, with 9 bases between. The CDR3 contains 15 residues. For the CDR3, the DNA is TGCGCCAGCAGCTTGTCCGGGTTCGGGGCCAACGTCCTGACTTTC. This encodes CASSLSGFGANVLTF. The variable domain in full, with the rest retrieved from reference TRBV5-1 and TRBJ2-6, is KAGVTQTPRYLIKTRGQQVTLSCSPISGHRSVSWYQQTPGQGLQFLFEYFSETQRNKGNFPGRFSGRQFSNSRSEMNVSTLELGDSALYLCASSLSGFGANVLTFGAGSRLTVL.

This chain uses TRBV7-9 with TRBJ2-3; D is possibly TRBD2 (5 bases). The germline V gene encodes CDR1 SEHNR and CDR2 FQNEAQ (reference sequence). V gave up 4 bases and J gave up 4 bases, with 15 bases separating them. The CDR3 is 15 residues long. CDR3 DNA: TGTGCCAGCAGCTCACGGGATCCCACCCCAGATACGCAGTATTTT. Protein product: CASSSRDPTPDTQYF.

The CDR3 DNA sequence: TGCGCCAGCAGCACCGGACTAGCGACAGAAAACATTCAGTACTTC. As protein: CASSTGLATENIQYF. This chain joins TRBV5-1 and TRBJ2-4; 9 bases fit TRBD2. The CDR3 sequence is 15 residues long. The junction had 7 bases not matched to a gene; V was cut back by 4 bases and J by 5 bases. Germline lookup yields CDR1 SGHRS and CDR2 YFSETQ.

This chain joins TRBV11-2 and TRBJ2-5, with D perhaps TRBD2 (6 bases). The CDR3 consists of 13 residues. The germline CDR1 and CDR2 sequences are SGHAT and FQNNGV. The V and J ends lost 1 base and 5 bases respectively, with 8 bases between them. For the CDR3, the DNA is TGTGCCAGCAGCTTAGGTGGGGGGGAGACCCAGTACTTC. This encodes CASSLGGGETQYF. The variable domain in full, completed from reference TRBV11-2 and TRBJ2-5, reads EAGVAQSPRYKIIEKRQSVAFWCNPISGHATLYWYQQILGQGPKLLIQFQNNGVVDDSQLPKDRFSAERLKGVDSTLKIQPAKLEDSAVYLCASSLGGGETQYFGPGTRLLVL.

V is TRBV7-9 and J is TRBJ1-2; D gene unclear. Germline V gives CDR1 SEHNR, CDR2 FQNEAQ (reference sequence). The CDR3 runs 16 residues. The germline V and J ends were trimmed by 4 bases and 0 bases, with 15 bases remaining between them. The DNA of the CDR3 is TGTGCCAGCAGCTCCATCACTGGAGGATCTAACTATGGCTACACCTTC. Its translation: CASSSITGGSNYGYTF.